This record covers a single TCR beta chain. As yet, its antigen is unknown. A multiplex PCR was run with 60 Vbeta primers and 13 Jbeta primers. Here immunoSEQ multiplex PCR was the method, and the copy in TCRdb shows in-frame clones only, minus some. The sample yields under 150,000 clones, about four fifths seen once. The sample belongs to a study of cytomegalovirus exposure and HLA in healthy donors. Study-level background: About 85 million unique TCRs from HLA-typed donors were held in an early release of data. There were fewer than 500 genotyped donors. Of these, about 81% fell in the genetic ancestry cluster associated with self-reported Caucasian donors.

Notes on the study in general: Common viral pathogens were later found to be apparently linked to several of the most significant clusters.

The V gene lost 0 bases and the J gene lost 8 bases, with 17 bases spanning the gap. The CDR3 is 15 amino acids. The germline gives CDR1 SGHRS, CDR2 YFSETQ. This chain uses TRBV5-1 with TRBJ1-2; no firm D call. The sample was PBMCs. The TCR sequence derives from a male donor in good health and CMV-seropositive. The CDR3 spells CASSLARLDSMGYTF. The CDR3 coding sequence is TGCGCCAGCAGCTTGGCCCGGTTGGACTCGATGGGCTACACCTTC.